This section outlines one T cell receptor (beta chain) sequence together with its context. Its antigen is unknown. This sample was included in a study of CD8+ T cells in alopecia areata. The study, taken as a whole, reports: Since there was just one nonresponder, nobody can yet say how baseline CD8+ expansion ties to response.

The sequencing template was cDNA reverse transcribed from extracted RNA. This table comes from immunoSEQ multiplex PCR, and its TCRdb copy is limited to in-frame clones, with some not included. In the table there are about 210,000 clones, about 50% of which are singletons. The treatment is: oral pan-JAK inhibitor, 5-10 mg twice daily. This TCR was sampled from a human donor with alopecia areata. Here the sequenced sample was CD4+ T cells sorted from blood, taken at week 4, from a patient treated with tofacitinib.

The chain's CDR3 is CASSQGVTNGGYTF. Here the CDR3 DNA reads TGTGCCAGCAGCCAAGGAGTAACAAATGGAGGCTACACCTTC. V gene TRBV11-3 combines with J gene TRBJ1-2; no firm D call. The CDR3 loop spans 14 amino acids. V gave up 5 bases and J gave up 8 bases, with 18 bases separating them. Germline V gene sequence: CDR1 SGHNT, CDR2 YENEEA. The complete variable domain, with remaining parts taken from reference TRBV11-3 and TRBJ1-2, reads EAGVVQSPRYKIIEKKQPVAFWCNPISGHNTLYWYLQNLGQGPELLIRYENEEAVDDSQLPKDRFSAERLKGVDSTLKIQPAELGDSAVYLCASSQGVTNGGYTFGSGTRLTVV.